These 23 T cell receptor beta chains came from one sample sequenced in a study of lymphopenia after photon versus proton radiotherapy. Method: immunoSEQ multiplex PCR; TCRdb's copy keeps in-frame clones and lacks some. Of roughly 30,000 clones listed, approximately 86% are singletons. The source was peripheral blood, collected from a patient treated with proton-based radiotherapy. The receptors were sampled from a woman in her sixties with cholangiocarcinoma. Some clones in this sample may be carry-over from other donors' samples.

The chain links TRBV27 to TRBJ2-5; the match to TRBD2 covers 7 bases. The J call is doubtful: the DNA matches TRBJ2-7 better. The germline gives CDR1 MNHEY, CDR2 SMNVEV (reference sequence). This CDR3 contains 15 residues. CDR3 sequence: CASSLGVGGPYEQYF. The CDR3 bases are TGTGCCAGCAGCCTCGGTGTGGGAGGGCCATACGAGCAGTACTTC.

CDR3 loop: CASSPNGGGDTEAFF. The CDR3, as DNA: TGTGCCAGCTCACCGAACGGAGGGGGGGACACTGAAGCTTTCTTT. This chain connects TRBV18 to TRBJ1-1; possibly TRBD1 for D (6 bases). The CDR3 spans 15 residues. V was pared by 3 bases and J by 3 bases, with 14 bases between. In germline, CDR1 is KGHSH, CDR2 LQKENI.

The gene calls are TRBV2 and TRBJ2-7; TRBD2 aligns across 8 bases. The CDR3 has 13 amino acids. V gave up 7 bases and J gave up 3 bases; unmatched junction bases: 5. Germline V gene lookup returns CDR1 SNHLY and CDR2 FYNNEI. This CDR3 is CASTPGGVYEQYF. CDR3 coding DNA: TGTGCCAGCACCCCCGGGGGGGTCTACGAGCAGTACTTC.

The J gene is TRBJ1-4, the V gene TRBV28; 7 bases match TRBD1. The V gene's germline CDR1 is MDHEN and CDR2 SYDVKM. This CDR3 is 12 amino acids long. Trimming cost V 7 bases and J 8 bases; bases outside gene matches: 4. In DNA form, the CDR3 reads TGTGCCAGCACCCGGGACAGCGAAAAACTGTTTTTT. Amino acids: CASTRDSEKLFF.

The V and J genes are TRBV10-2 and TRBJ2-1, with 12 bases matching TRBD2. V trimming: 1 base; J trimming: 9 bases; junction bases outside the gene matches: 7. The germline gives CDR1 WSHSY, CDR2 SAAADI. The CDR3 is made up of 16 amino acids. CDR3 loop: CASSEYSSGRAGEQFF. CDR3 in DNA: TGCGCCAGCAGTGAGTACTCTAGCGGGAGGGCAGGTGAGCAGTTCTTC.

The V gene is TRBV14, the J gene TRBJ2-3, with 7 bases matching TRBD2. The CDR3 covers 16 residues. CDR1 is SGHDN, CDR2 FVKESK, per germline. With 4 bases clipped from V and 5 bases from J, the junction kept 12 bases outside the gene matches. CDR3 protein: CASSPLGGSHRDTQYF. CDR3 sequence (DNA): TGTGCCAGCAGCCCCCTCGGCGGGAGCCATAGAGATACGCAGTATTTT.

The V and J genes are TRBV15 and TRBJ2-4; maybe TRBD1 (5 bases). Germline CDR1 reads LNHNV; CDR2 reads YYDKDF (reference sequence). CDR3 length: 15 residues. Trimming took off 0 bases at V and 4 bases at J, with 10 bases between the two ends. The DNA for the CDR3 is TGTGCCACCAGCAGAGATGGGGCTAGAAAAAACATTCAGTACTTC. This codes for CATSRDGARKNIQYF. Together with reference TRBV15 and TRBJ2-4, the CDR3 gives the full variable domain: DAMVIQNPRYQVTQFGKPVTLSCSQTLNHNVMYWYQQKSSQAPKLLFHYYDKDFNNEADTPDNFQSRRPNTSFCFLDIRSPGLGDTAMYLCATSRDGARKNIQYFGAGTRLSVL.

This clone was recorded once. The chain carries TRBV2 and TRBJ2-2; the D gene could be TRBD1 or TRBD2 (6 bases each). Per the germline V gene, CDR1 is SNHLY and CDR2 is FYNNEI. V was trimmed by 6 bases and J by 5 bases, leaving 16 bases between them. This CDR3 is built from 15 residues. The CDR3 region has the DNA TGTGCCAGCAGCGCCGGGGGCCAGGGAACCGGGGAGCTGTTTTTT. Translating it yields CASSAGGQGTGELFF. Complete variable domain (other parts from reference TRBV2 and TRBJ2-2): EPEVTQTPSHQVTQMGQEVILRCVPISNHLYFYWYRQILGQKVEFLVSFYNNEISEKSEIFDDQFSVERPDGSNFTLKIRSTKLEDSAMYFCASSAGGQGTGELFFGEGSRLTVL.

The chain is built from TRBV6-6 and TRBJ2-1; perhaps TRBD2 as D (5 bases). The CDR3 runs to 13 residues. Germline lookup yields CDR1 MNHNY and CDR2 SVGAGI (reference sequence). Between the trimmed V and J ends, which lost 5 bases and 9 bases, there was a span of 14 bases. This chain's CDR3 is CASSQAASGEQFF. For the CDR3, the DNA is TGTGCCAGCAGTCAAGCGGCGTCCGGTGAGCAGTTCTTC.

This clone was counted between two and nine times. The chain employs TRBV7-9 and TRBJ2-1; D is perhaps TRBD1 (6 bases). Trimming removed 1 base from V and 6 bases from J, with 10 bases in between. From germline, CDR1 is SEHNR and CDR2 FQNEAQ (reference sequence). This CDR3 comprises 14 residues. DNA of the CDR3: TGTGCCAGCAGCTTAGGATACAGGGTCAATGAGCAGTTCTTC. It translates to CASSLGYRVNEQFF.

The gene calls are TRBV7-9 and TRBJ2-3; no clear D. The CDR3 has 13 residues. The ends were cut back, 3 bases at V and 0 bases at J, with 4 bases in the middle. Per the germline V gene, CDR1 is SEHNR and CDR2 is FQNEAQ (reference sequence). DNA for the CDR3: TGTGCCAGCAGCTTGAATAGCACAGATACGCAGTATTTT. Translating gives CASSLNSTDTQYF.

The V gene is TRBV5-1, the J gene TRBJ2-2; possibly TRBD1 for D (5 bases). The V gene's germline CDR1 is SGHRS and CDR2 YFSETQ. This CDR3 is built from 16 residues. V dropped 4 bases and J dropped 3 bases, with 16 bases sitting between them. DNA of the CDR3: TGCGCCAGCAGCCTTCAGGTGGCAGGGTACACCGGGGAGCTGTTTTTT. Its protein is CASSLQVAGYTGELFF.

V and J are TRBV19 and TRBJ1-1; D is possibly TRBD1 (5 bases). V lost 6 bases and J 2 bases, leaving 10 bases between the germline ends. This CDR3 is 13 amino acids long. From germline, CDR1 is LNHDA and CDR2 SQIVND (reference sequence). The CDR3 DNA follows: TGTGCCAGTAGCCTGACAGATAACACTGAAGCTTTCTTT. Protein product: CASSLTDNTEAFF.

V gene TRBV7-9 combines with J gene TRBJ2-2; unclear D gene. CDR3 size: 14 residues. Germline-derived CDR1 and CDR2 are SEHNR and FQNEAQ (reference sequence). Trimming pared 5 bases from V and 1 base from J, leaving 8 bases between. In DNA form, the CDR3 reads TGTGCCAGCAGCCTAACAGAGAACACCGGGGAGCTGTTTTTT. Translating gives CASSLTENTGELFF.

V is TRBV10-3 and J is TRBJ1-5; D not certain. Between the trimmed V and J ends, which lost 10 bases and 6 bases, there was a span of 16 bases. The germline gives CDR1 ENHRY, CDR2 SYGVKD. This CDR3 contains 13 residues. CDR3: CASNPSPGQPQHF. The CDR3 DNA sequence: TGTGCCAGCAACCCCAGCCCGGGTCAGCCCCAGCATTTT.

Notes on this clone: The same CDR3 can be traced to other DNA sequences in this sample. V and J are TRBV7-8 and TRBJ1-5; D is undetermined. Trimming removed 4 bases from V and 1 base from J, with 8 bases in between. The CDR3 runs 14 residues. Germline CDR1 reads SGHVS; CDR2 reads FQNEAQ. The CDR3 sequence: CASSSVESNQPQHF. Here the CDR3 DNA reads TGTGCCAGCAGCTCCGTTGAAAGCAATCAGCCCCAGCATTTT. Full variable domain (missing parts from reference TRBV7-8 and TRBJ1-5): GAGVSQSPRYKVAKRGQDVALRCDPISGHVSLFWYQQALGQGPEFLTYFQNEAQLDKSGLPSDRFFAERPEGSVSTLKIQRTQQEDSAVYLCASSSVESNQPQHFGDGTRLSIL.

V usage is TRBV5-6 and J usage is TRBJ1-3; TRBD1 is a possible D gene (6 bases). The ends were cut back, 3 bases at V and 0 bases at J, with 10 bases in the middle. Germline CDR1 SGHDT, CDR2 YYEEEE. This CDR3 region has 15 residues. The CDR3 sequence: CASSWTAGSGNTIYF. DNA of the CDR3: TGTGCCAGCAGCTGGACAGCGGGCTCTGGAAACACCATATATTTT.

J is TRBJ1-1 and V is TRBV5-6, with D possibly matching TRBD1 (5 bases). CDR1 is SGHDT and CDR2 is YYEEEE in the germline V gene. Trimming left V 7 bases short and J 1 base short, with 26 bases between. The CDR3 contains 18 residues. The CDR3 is CASGTPYMFGAGNTEAFF. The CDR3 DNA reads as TGTGCCAGCGGGACCCCCTATATGTTCGGGGCCGGGAACACTGAAGCTTTCTTT.

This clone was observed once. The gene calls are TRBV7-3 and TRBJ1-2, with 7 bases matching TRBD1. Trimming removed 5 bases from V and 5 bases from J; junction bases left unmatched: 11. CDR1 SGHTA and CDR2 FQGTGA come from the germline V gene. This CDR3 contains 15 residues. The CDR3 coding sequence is TGTGCCAGCAGCCCAATCCCGACAGGGCTTTATGGCTACACCTTC. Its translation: CASSPIPTGLYGYTF.

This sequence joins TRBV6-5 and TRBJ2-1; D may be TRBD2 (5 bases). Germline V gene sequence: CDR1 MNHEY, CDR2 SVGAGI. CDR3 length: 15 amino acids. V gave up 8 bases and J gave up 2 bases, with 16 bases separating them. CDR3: CASSSDRGPYNEQFF. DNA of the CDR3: TGTGCCAGCTCCTCAGACCGGGGTCCCTACAATGAGCAGTTCTTC.

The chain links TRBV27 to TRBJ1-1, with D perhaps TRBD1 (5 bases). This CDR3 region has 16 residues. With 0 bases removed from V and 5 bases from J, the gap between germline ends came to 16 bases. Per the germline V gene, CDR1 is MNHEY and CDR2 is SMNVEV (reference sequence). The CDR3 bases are TGTGCCAGCAGTTTATCGGGGTCCAGGGATGGTACTGAAGCTTTCTTT. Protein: CASSLSGSRDGTEAFF.

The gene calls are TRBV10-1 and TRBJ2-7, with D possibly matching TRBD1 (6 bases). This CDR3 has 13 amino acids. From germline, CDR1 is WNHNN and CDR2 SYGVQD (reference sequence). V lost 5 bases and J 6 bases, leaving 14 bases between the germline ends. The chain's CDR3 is CASSTGPRGEQYF. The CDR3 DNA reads TGCGCCAGCAGTACAGGGCCCAGGGGCGAGCAGTACTTC.

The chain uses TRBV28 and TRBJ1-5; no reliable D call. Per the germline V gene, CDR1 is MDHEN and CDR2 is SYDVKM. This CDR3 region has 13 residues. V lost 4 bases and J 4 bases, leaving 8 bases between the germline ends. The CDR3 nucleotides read TGTGCCAGCAGTTCAACAGTGAATCAGCCCCAGCATTTT. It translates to CASSSTVNQPQHF.